Listed below are T cell receptor beta chains from one sample, sequenced in a study of graft-versus-host responses after intestinal transplantation. The repertoire was sequenced with immunoSEQ multiplex PCR; TCRdb's copy has only in-frame clones and lacks some. The sample lists about 35,000 clones, 93% seen once, with about a fifth in the top ten. Antigen specificity for these receptors is unknown. Sample: unstimulated CD8+ T cells sorted from spleen or lymph node cells, taken before transplant. Receptors were obtained from a human donor who was the organ donor for an intestinal transplant. CDR3s include the opening cysteine and the closing phenylalanine or tryptophan. A D gene is named only where the DNA matches it firmly. For some rows the clone size is stated as once, few or many, or as a class when expanded; others skip it.

abundance,d_gene,j_gene,v_gene,CDR3nt,CDR3aa
-,-,TRBJ2-7,TRBV27,TGTGCCAGCAGTTTAACAGGTATATACGAGCAGTACTTC,CASSLTGIYEQYF
-,TRBD1,TRBJ1-5,TRBV19,TGTGCCAGTGGTAGAATCCGGGACAGGGGTGAGCCCCAGCATTTT,CASGRIRDRGEPQHF
-,-,TRBJ2-5,TRBV7-2,TGTGCCAGCAGCTTACTCCTAGCCGAGACCCAGTACTTC,CASSLLLAETQYF
-,-,TRBJ1-5,TRBV27,TGTGCCAGCAGTTTAGGTCCGGCAAAACAGCCCCAGCATTTT,CASSLGPAKQPQHF
once,TRBD1,TRBJ1-1,TRBV19,TGTGCCAGTACCCCGGGACAGGTGGGAAATACTGAAGCTTTCTTT,CASTPGQVGNTEAFF
-,-,TRBJ1-5,TRBV4-3,TGCGCCAGCAGCCAAGAACTGTTTAGCAATCAGCCCCAGCATTTT,CASSQELFSNQPQHF
-,-,TRBJ2-1,TRBV21-1,TGTGCCAGCAGCAAATTAAGCCGTGGGGGATCGGCCTACAATGAGCAGTTCTTC,CASSKLSRGGSAYNEQFF
-,TRBD1,TRBJ1-4,TRBV30,TGTGCCTGGAGTTGGGACAGGGGAAGGGAAAAACTGTTTTTT,CAWSWDRGREKLFF
-,TRBD1,TRBJ2-7,TRBV28,TGTGCCAGCAGTTTATTCCGGTGGGAACGGGACAGAAGAGGCTACGAGCAGTACTTC,CASSLFRWERDRRGYEQYF
-,-,TRBJ2-7,TRBV4-1,TGCGCCAGCAGCCAAGATTTTGGGGAGTACGAGCAGTACTTC,CASSQDFGEYEQYF
-,-,TRBJ1-2,TRBV10-3,TGTGCCATAAGGGCTAACTATGGCTACACCTTC,CAIRANYGYTF
-,-,TRBJ2-5,TRBV7-7,TGTGCCAGCAGCCAGCGGTACCAAGAGACCCAGTACTTC,CASSQRYQETQYF
-,-,TRBJ1-4,TRBV28,TGTGCCAGCAGTCCGTGGACGGAGATTAATGAAAAACTGTTTTTT,CASSPWTEINEKLFF
-,TRBD2,TRBJ2-3,TRBV6-5,TGTGCCAGCAGTTACGGGAGGGAAGACACAGATACGCAGTATTTT,CASSYGREDTDTQYF
-,-,TRBJ2-1,TRBV6-4,TGTGCCAGCAGTGAGGGTCTAGCACCCTACAATGAGCAGTTCTTC,CASSEGLAPYNEQFF
-,-,TRBJ2-5,TRBV7-9,TGTGCCAGCAGCAGCCAGGGGCTCCAAGAGACCCAGTACTTC,CASSSQGLQETQYF
-,TRBD1,TRBJ2-5,TRBV7-9,TGTGCCAGCAGCCCCCGGGACAGGGGGCAAGAGACCCAGTACTTC,CASSPRDRGQETQYF
-,TRBD2,TRBJ2-7,TRBV7-9,TGTGCCAGCAGCGCCCGCCAGCGGGAGGAGACCTACGAGCAGTACTTC,CASSARQREETYEQYF
-,TRBD2,TRBJ2-2,TRBV9,TGTGCCAGCAGCTTGCGACTAGCGGGAGTCACCGGGGAGCTGTTTTTT,CASSLRLAGVTGELFF
-,-,TRBJ2-1,TRBV28,TGTGCCAGCACCGAATTAAGGGTCTACAATGAGCAGTTCTTC,CASTELRVYNEQFF
-,-,TRBJ2-1,TRBV6-6,TGTGCCAGCAGTATTAGCTCCCAGAACAGTTACAATGAGCAGTTCTTC,CASSISSQNSYNEQFF
-,-,TRBJ2-2,TRBV19,TGTGCCAGTAGTATAGTAGCAAGCACCACCAGGGAGCTGTTTTTT,CASSIVASTTRELFF
-,-,TRBJ2-7,TRBV19,TGTGCCAGGCCCTACCGACCCGGGACAATCTACGAGCAGTACTTC,CARPYRPGTIYEQYF
-,-,TRBJ2-5,TRBV6-1,TGTGCCAGCAGTGAGGGCCTGCCGACCTCGGGGGAGACCCAGTACTTC,CASSEGLPTSGETQYF
-,-,TRBJ2-3,TRBV4-1,TGCGCCAGCAGCCAAGATCGGGGAGAGGCAGATACGCAGTATTTT,CASSQDRGEADTQYF
-,-,TRBJ2-3,TRBV5-1,TGCGCCAGCAGCGCGGGACGGAGCACAGATACGCAGTATTTT,CASSAGRSTDTQYF
-,-,TRBJ2-3,TRBV10-3,TGTGCCATCAGGACTAGCACAGATACGCAGTATTTT,CAIRTSTDTQYF
-,-,TRBJ2-7,TRBV7-6,TGTGCCAGCAGCTTGGAAGCAGGAAATATCTACGAGCAGTACTTC,CASSLEAGNIYEQYF
-,-,TRBJ2-7,TRBV5-1,TGCGCCAGCAGCTTAGGCGGGACAGACGAGCAGTACTTC,CASSLGGTDEQYF
-,TRBD1,TRBJ1-1,TRBV4-3,TGCGCCAGCAGCCATACCGGACAGGGGTGGTTGGCTGAAGCTTTCTTT,CASSHTGQGWLAEAFF
-,TRBD2,TRBJ2-5,TRBV6-1,TGTGCCAGCACCGTCTTTAGCGGGGGAAAAGAGACCCAGTACTTC,CASTVFSGGKETQYF
few,-,TRBJ1-1,TRBV5-1,TGCGCCAGCAGCTTGGGCACTGAAGCTTTCTTT,CASSLGTEAFF
-,-,TRBJ2-3,TRBV27,TGTGCCAGCAGTTCACCTCCGGGACGGGGGACCCCAGATACGCAGTATTTT,CASSSPPGRGTPDTQYF
-,-,TRBJ2-7,TRBV6-1,TGTGCCAGCAGTGAAAAGGTACAGGGACCTATCTCCTACGAGCAGTACTTC,CASSEKVQGPISYEQYF
-,TRBD1,TRBJ2-7,TRBV19,TGTGCCAGTAGTACCCGGACAGGGGACGAGCAGTACTTC,CASSTRTGDEQYF
-,TRBD1,TRBJ2-1,TRBV5-4,TGTGCCAGCAGCGGGACAGGGGGTTACAATGAGCAGTTCTTC,CASSGTGGYNEQFF
-,-,TRBJ2-1,TRBV4-3,TGCGCCAGCAGCCAAGACCAGCGCCCCACCGGGGGTGAGCAGTTCTTC,CASSQDQRPTGGEQFF
-,-,TRBJ2-3,TRBV5-4,TGTGCCAGCAGCGAGGACAGGGCGGGGGATACACACACAGATACGCAGTATTTT,CASSEDRAGDTHTDTQYF
-,-,TRBJ2-7,TRBV4-3,TGCGCCAGCAGCCAAGATCTGGGTTACGAGCAGTACTTC,CASSQDLGYEQYF
-,-,TRBJ1-5,TRBV10-3,TGTGCCATCAGTGAAGAGGGAAGAGCGAATCAGCCCCAGCATTTT,CAISEEGRANQPQHF
-,-,TRBJ2-5,TRBV7-2,TGTGCCAGCAGCTCAGACGGACGGAGCTTAGAGACCCAGTACTTC,CASSSDGRSLETQYF
-,TRBD2,TRBJ2-5,TRBV5-1,TGCGCCAGCAGCTTGAAGGGACTAGCAAAAGAGACCCAGTACTTC,CASSLKGLAKETQYF
-,-,TRBJ2-5,TRBV18,TGTGCCAGCTCACCCCGGGAGACCCAGTACTTC,CASSPRETQYF
-,-,TRBJ2-7,TRBV27,TGTGCCAGCAGTTTATCGGGGACACTCTACGAGCAGTACTTC,CASSLSGTLYEQYF
-,TRBD1,TRBJ1-2,TRBV28,TGTGCCAGCAGTCCGCAGGGACAGGACTATGGCTACACCTTC,CASSPQGQDYGYTF
once,-,TRBJ1-1,TRBV4-3,TGCGCCAGCAGCCACCAGGGAGACACTGAAGCTTTCTTT,CASSHQGDTEAFF
-,TRBD1,TRBJ1-2,TRBV19,TGTGCCAGTATGGACAGGGGTTGGTATGGCTACACCTTC,CASMDRGWYGYTF
-,TRBD2,TRBJ2-7,TRBV5-1,TGCGCCAGCAGCTTGGGATGGGCGGGAGAGGCCGAGCAGTACTTC,CASSLGWAGEAEQYF
-,TRBD2,TRBJ2-1,TRBV4-1,TGCGCCAGCAGCCAAGATGCGGGAGTCGACAATGAGCAGTTCTTC,CASSQDAGVDNEQFF
-,-,TRBJ2-7,TRBV29-1,TGCAGCGTAGAACAGGGGAGGACCTACGAGCAGTACTTC,CSVEQGRTYEQYF
-,TRBD2,TRBJ2-1,TRBV5-4,TGTGCCAGCAGCTTTCGACTAGCGGGAGCCTACAATGAGCAGTTCTTC,CASSFRLAGAYNEQFF
-,TRBD2,TRBJ2-1,TRBV14,TGTGCCAGCAGCCAAGAGAATCTAGCGGGGTACAATGAGCAGTTCTTC,CASSQENLAGYNEQFF
-,TRBD2,TRBJ2-1,TRBV7-9,TGTGCCAGCAGCTTAGAGGCTAGCGGGTCCTACAATGAGCAGTTCTTC,CASSLEASGSYNEQFF
-,-,TRBJ1-4,TRBV14,TGTGCCAGCAGCCGCCGGGGGCGCAAGGATGGTCGGCTGTTTTTT,CASSRRGRKDGRLFF
-,-,TRBJ1-1,TRBV30,TGTGCCTGGAGGCGGGGGGGCACTGAAGCTTTCTTT,CAWRRGGTEAFF
-,TRBD2,TRBJ2-1,TRBV9,TGTGCCAGCAGCGTAGTAGGGACTAGCTACAATGAGCAGTTCTTC,CASSVVGTSYNEQFF
-,TRBD2,TRBJ2-1,TRBV15,TGTGCCACCAGCAGTGGACTAGCGGGGTTCTTGGAGCAGTTCTTC,CATSSGLAGFLEQFF